The clone carrying this TCR beta chain was observed many times. The antigen is undetermined. The record originates from a study of human T cells and chemical hapten exposure. Described time point: patch test 1, 2 weeks after DPC sensitization. Described treatment: therapeutic diphenylcyclopropenone sensitization with weekly scalp DPC. Findings and limits, study-wide: There was no change with DPC sensitization in TCRs above 1 in 1000 frequency.

One entry per CDR3 protein results from TCRdb running MiXCR on the RACE reads. Seen here are roughly 380,000 distinct CDR3 sequences, nearly 5% observed once, and the top ten hold around 2%. The J segment lost 6 bases and the V segment lost 3 bases, leaving 8 bases of the junction unmatched. The CDR3 sequence is 14 residues long. The specimen was whole blood, collected in connection with sensitization to the hapten diphenylcyclopropenone (DPC). The gene calls are TRBV12-3 or TRBV12-4 and TRBJ2-7; TRBD1 matches 7 bases. The clonotype comes from a woman in her fifties or sixties with alopecia areata. Some clones in this sample may be carry-over from other donors' samples. CDR3 sequence reads: CASSFGTAKTEQYF. Here the CDR3 DNA reads TGTGCCAGCAGTTTTGGGACAGCAAAGACCGAGCAGTACTTC.